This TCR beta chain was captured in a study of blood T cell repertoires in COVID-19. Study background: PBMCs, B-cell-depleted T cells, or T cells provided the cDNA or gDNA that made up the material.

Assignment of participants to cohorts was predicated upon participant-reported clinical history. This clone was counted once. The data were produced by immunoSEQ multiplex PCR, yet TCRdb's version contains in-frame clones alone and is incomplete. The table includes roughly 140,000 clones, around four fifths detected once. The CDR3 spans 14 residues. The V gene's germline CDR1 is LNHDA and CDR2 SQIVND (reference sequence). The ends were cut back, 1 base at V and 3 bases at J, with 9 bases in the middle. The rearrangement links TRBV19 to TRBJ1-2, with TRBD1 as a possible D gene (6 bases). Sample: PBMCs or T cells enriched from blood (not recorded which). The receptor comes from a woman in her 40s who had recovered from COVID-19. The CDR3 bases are TGTGCCAGTAGTATAGGGACAGCTGACTATGGCTACACCTTC. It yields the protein CASSIGTADYGYTF.